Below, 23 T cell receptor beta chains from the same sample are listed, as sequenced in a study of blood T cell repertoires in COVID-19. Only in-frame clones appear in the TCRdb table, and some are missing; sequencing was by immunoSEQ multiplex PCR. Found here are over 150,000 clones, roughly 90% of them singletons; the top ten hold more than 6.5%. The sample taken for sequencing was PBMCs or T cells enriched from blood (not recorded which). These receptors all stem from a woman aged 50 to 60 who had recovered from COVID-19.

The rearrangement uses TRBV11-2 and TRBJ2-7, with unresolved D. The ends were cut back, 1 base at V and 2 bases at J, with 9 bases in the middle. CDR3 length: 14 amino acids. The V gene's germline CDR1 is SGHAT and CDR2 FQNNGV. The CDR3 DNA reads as TGTGCCAGCAGCTTAGGGTACGGTCCCTACGAGCAGTACTTC. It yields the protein CASSLGYGPYEQYF.

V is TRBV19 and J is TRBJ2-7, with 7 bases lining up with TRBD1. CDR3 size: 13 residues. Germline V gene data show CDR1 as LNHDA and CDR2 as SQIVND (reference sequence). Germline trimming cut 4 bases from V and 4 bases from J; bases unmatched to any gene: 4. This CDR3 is CASSKDRTYEQYF. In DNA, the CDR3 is TGTGCCAGTAGTAAGGACAGGACATACGAGCAGTACTTC.

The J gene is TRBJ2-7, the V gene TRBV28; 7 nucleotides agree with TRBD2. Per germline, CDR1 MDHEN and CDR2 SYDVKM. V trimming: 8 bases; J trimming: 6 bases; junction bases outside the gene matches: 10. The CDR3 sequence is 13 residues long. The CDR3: CASRAGAVGEQYF. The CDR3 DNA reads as TGTGCCAGCCGGGCGGGAGCTGTAGGCGAGCAGTACTTC.

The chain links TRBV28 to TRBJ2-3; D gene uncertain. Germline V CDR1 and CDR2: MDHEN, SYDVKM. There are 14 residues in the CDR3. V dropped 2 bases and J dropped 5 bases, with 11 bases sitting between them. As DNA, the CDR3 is TGTGCCAGCAGTTTACCCAATAACGGAGATACGCAGTATTTT. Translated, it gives CASSLPNNGDTQYF.

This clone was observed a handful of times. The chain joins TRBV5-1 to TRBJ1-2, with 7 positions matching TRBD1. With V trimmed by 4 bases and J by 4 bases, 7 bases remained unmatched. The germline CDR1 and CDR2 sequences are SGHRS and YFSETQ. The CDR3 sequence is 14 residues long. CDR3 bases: TGCGCCAGCAGCCCGGGAGGGGGCCTCTATGGCTACACCTTC. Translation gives CASSPGGGLYGYTF.

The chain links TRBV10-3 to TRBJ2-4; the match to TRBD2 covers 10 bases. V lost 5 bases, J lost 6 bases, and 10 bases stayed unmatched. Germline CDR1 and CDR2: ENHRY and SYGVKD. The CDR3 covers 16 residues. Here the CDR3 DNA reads TGTGCCATCAGTCCTAGCGGGAGTTCGAATGGAAACATTCAGTACTTC. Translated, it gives CAISPSGSSNGNIQYF.

Here the CDR3 reads CASSLGSGSSYNEQFF. For the CDR3, the DNA is TGTGCCAGCAGCTTAGGAAGCGGCAGCTCCTACAATGAGCAGTTCTTC. The chain employs TRBV7-9 and TRBJ2-1; TRBD2 is a possible D gene (5 bases). V lost 1 base and J 0 bases, leaving 10 bases between the germline ends. The CDR3 runs 16 residues. The germline V gene has CDR1 SEHNR and CDR2 FQNEAQ (reference sequence).

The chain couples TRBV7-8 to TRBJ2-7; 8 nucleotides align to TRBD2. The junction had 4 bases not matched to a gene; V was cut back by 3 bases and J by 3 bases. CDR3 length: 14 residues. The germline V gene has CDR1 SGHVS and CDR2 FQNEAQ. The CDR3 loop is CASSLAGLVYEQYF. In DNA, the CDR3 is TGTGCCAGCAGCTTGGCGGGACTAGTCTACGAGCAGTACTTC. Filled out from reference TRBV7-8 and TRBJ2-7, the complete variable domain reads GAGVSQSPRYKVAKRGQDVALRCDPISGHVSLFWYQQALGQGPEFLTYFQNEAQLDKSGLPSDRFFAERPEGSVSTLKIQRTQQEDSAVYLCASSLAGLVYEQYFGPGTRLTVT.

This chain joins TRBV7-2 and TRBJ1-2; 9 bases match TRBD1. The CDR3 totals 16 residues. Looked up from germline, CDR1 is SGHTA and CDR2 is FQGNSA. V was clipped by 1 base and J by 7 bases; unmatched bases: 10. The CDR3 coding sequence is TGTGCCAGCAGCTTAGTGGAGAGAGGACAGGGGTTTGGCTACACCTTC. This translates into CASSLVERGQGFGYTF.

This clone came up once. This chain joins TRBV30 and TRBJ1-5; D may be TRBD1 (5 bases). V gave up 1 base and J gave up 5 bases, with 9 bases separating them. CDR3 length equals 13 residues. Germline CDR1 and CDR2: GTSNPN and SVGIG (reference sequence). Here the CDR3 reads CAWSDGGYQPQHF. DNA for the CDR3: TGTGCCTGGAGTGACGGGGGTTATCAGCCCCAGCATTTT.

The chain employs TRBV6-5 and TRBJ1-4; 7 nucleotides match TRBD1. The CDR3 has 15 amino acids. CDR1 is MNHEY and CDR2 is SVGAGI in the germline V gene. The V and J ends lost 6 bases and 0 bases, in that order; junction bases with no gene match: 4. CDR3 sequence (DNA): TGTGCCAGCAGGACAGGGCCCACAACTAATGAAAAACTGTTTTTT. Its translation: CASRTGPTTNEKLFF.

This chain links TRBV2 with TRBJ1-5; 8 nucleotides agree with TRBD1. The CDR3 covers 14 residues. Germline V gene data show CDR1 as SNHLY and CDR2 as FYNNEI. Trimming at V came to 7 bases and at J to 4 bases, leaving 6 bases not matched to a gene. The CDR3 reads CASTGQGTNQPQHF. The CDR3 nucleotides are TGTGCCAGCACCGGACAGGGCACTAATCAGCCCCAGCATTTT.

The CDR3 coding sequence is TGTGCCAGCAGTGGACAGCCAAAAAACATTCAGTACTTC. Its protein is CASSGQPKNIQYF. The chain couples TRBV12-3 or TRBV12-4 to TRBJ2-4, with TRBD1 as a possible D gene (6 bases). The CDR3 has 13 residues. Trimming shortened V by 5 bases and J by 4 bases, and 9 bases separated the two germline ends.

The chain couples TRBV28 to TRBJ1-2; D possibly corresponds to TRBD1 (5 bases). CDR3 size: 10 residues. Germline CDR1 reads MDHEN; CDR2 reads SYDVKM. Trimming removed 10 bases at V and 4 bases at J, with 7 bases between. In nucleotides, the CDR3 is TGTGCCATCGGGGGCTATGGCTACACCTTC. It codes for CAIGGYGYTF.

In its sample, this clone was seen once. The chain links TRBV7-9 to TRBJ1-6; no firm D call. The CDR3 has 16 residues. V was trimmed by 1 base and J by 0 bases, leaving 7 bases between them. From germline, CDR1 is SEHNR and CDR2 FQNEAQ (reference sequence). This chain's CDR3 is CASSLEQPSYNSPLHF. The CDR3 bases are TGTGCCAGCAGCTTAGAACAACCCTCCTATAATTCACCCCTCCACTTT.

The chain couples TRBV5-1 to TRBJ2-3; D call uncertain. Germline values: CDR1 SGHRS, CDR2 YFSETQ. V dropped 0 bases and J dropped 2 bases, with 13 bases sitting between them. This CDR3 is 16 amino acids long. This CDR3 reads CASSLVVVKSTDTQYF. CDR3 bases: TGCGCCAGCAGCTTGGTAGTCGTCAAATCCACAGATACGCAGTATTTT.

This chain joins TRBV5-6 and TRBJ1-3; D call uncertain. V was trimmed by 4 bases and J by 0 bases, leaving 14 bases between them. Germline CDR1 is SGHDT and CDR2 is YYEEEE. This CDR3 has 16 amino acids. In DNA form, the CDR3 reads TGTGCCAGCAGCACCTTAACAGACCGCTCTGGAAACACCATATATTTT. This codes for CASSTLTDRSGNTIYF.

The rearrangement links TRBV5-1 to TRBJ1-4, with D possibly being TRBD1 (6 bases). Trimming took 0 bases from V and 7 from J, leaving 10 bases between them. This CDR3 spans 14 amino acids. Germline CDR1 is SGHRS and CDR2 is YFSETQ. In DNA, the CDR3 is TGCGCCAGCAGCTTGGTGGGCAGGGGTGAAAAACTGTTTTTT. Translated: CASSLVGRGEKLFF.

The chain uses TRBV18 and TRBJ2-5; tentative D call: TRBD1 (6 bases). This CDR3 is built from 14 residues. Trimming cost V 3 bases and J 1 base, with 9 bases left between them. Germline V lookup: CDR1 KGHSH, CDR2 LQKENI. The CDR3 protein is CASSPTGLQETQYF. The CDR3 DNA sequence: TGTGCCAGCTCACCGACAGGACTCCAAGAGACCCAGTACTTC. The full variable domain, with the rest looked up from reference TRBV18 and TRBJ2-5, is NAGVMQNPRHLVRRRGQEARLRCSPMKGHSHVYWYRQLPEEGLKFMVYLQKENIIDESGMPKERFSAEFPKEGPSILRIQQVVRGDSAAYFCASSPTGLQETQYFGPGTRLLVL.

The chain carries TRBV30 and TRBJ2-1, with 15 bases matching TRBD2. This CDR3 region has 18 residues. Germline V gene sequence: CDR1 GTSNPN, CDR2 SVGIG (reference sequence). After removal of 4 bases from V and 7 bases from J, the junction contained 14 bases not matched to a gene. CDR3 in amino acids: CAWTPTGLAGGPRNEQFF. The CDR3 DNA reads TGTGCCTGGACCCCAACCGGACTAGCGGGAGGGCCCCGAAATGAGCAGTTCTTC.

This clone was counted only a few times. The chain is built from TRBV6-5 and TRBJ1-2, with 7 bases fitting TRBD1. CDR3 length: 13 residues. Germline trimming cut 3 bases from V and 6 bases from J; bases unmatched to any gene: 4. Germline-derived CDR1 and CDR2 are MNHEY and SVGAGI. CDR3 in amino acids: CASSYRQGNGYTF. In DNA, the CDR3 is TGTGCCAGCAGTTATCGACAGGGAAATGGCTACACCTTC.

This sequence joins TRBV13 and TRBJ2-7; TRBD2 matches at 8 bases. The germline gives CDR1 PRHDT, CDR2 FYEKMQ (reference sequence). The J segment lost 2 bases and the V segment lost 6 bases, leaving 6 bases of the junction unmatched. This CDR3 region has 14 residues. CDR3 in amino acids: CASSYKGLAYEQYF. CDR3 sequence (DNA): TGTGCCAGCAGTTATAAGGGACTAGCCTACGAGCAGTACTTC. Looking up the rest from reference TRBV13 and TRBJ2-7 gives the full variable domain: AAGVIQSPRHLIKEKRETATLKCYPIPRHDTVYWYQQGPGQDPQFLISFYEKMQSDKGSIPDRFSAQQFSDYHSELNMSSLELGDSALYFCASSYKGLAYEQYFGPGTRLTVT.

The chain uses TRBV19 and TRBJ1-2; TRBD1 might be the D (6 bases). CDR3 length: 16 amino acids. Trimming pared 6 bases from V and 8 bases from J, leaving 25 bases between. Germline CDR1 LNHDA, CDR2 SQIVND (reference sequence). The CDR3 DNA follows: TGTGCCAGTAGAAAACCCTCAGCTCGACAGGCGTGGGGCTACACCTTC. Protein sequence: CASRKPSARQAWGYTF. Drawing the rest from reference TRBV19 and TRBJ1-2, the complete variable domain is DGGITQSPKYLFRKEGQNVTLSCEQNLNHDAMYWYRQDPGQGLRLIYYSQIVNDFQKGDIAEGYSVSREKKESFPLTVTSAQKNPTAFYLCASRKPSARQAWGYTFGSGTRLTVV.